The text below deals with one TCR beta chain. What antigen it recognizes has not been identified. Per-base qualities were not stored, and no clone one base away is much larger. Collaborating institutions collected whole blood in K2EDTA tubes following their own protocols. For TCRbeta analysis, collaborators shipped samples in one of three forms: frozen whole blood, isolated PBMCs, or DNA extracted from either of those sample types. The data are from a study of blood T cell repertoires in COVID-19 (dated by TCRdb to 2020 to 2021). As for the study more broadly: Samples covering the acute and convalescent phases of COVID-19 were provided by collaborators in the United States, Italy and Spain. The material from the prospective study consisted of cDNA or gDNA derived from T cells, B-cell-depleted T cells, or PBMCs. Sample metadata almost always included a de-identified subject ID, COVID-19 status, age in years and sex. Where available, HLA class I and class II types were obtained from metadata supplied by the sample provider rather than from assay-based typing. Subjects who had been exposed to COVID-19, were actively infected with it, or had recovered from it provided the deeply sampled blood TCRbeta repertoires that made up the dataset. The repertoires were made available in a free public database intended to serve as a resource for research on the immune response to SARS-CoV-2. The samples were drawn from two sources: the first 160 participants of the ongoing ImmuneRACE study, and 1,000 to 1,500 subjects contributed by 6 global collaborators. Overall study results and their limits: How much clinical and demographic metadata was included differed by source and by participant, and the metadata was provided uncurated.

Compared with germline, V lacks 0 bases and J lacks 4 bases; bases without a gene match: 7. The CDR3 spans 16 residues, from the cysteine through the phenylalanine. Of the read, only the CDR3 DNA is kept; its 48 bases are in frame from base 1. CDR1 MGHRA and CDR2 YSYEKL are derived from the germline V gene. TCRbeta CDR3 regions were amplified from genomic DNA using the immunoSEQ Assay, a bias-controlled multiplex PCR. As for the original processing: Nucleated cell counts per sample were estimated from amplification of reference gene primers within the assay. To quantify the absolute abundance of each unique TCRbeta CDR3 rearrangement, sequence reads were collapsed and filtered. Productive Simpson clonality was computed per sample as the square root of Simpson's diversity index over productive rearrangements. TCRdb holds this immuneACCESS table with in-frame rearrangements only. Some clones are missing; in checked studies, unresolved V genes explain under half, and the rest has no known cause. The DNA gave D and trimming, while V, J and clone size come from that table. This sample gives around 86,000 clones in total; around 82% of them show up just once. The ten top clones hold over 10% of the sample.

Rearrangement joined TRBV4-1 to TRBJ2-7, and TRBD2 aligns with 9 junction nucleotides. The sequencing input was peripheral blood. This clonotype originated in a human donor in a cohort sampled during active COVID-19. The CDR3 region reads CASSQDQRGAIYEQYF. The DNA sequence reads TGCGCCAGCAGCCAAGACCAGCGGGGGGCGATATACGAGCAGTACTTC.